These T cell receptor beta chains were read from a single sample in a study of blood T cell repertoires in COVID-19. The assay was immunoSEQ multiplex PCR, and TCRdb's table has in-frame clones only and misses some. The sample carries approximately 240,000 clones, about 80% recorded once. Sequences were obtained from peripheral blood. Every receptor here comes from a woman younger than 45 who had recovered from COVID-19. The CDR3 runs from the conserved cysteine through the conserved F or W. The D gene is left open where the match is weak. Where a row states a size, it is once, few, many or the class of an expanded clone; other rows omit it.

>-|15|TRBV9|once|TRBJ1-2
TGTGCCAGCAGCGTAGGGGTCGCCGGGTACTATGGCTACACCTTC
CASSVGVAGYYGYTF
>TRBD1|19|TRBV30|-|TRBJ1-1
TGTGCCTGGAGTGCCCCGGGACAGGGGTTTTACGTTCCAGGCACTGAAGCTTTCTTT
CAWSAPGQGFYVPGTEAFF
>-|16|TRBV7-9|-|TRBJ2-5
TGTGCCAGCAGCTTAGCGCCAACGAACAGGGATAAGACCCAGTACTTC
CASSLAPTNRDKTQYF
>TRBD1|13|TRBV19|once|TRBJ2-7
TGTGCCAGTGGGTCGACAGGGTACTACGAGCAGTACTTC
CASGSTGYYEQYF
>TRBD1|14|TRBV2|-|TRBJ2-2
TGTGCCAGCCGTGTGGACAGGGTCACCGGGGAGCTGTTTTTT
CASRVDRVTGELFF
>TRBD1|13|TRBV7-2|-|TRBJ2-2
TGTGCCAGCAGCAGGGGGCGGTCCGGGGAGCTGTTTTTT
CASSRGRSGELFF
>TRBD1|14|TRBV19|-|TRBJ2-3
TGTGCCAGTAAGGACAGGCCACACACAGATACGCAGTATTTT
CASKDRPHTDTQYF
>TRBD1|16|TRBV18|-|TRBJ1-1
TGTGCCAGCTCACCCAACAGGGGGGGGACTAACACTGAAGCTTTCTTT
CASSPNRGGTNTEAFF
>-|13|TRBV12-3/TRBV12-4|-|TRBJ2-7
TGTGCCAGCAGTTTGACTGCATCCGCCGGGCAGTACTTC
CASSLTASAGQYF
>TRBD2|14|TRBV30|once|TRBJ2-5
TGTGCCTGGAGGACTAGCGGGAGCATGGAGACCCAGTACTTC
CAWRTSGSMETQYF
>-|14|TRBV6-5|-|TRBJ2-7
TGTGCCAGCAGTTACAGGGGCCCCGCCTACGAGCAGTACTTC
CASSYRGPAYEQYF
>TRBD2|15|TRBV28|-|TRBJ2-1
TGTGCCAGCAGTTTAGCGGGAGTTTCCTACAATGAGCAGTTCTTC
CASSLAGVSYNEQFF
>-|13|TRBV11-3|-|TRBJ1-3
TGTGCCAGCAGCTTAGATAATCGAAACACCATATATTTT
CASSLDNRNTIYF
>TRBD2|16|TRBV7-2|-|TRBJ2-3
TGTGCCAGCAGCTTAGAACCTAGCGGGAGTTCAGATACGCAGTATTTT
CASSLEPSGSSDTQYF
>-|15|TRBV18|-|TRBJ1-4
TGTGCCAGCTCATCATTCGCAGATAAGAAGAAAAAACTGTTTTTT
CASSSFADKKKKLFF
>-|16|TRBV19|-|TRBJ2-1
TGTGCCAGTAGTAAAACAGCGGAGGGGATGGAACGTGGGCAGTTCTTC
CASSKTAEGMERGQFF
>TRBD1|14|TRBV5-1|-|TRBJ1-1
TGCGCCAGCAAGGGACAGGGTAGTAATACTGAAGCTTTCTTT
CASKGQGSNTEAFF
>TRBD2|16|TRBV24-1|-|TRBJ2-5
TGTGCCACCAGTGATTCGGGACTAGCGTTCCAAGAGACCCAGTACTTC
CATSDSGLAFQETQYF
>-|14|TRBV6-4|-|TRBJ2-2
TGTGCCAGCAGTGAAAAACAATCCACCGGGGAGCTGTTTTTT
CASSEKQSTGELFF
>TRBD2|20|TRBV11-3|-|TRBJ2-2
TGTGCCAGCAGCGCCTCGTTGGGGCTGACTAGCGGGAGATGGACCGGGGAGCTGTTTTTT
CASSASLGLTSGRWTGELFF
>TRBD1|15|TRBV12-5|-|TRBJ2-3
TGTGCTAGTGGCTTTTCACAGGGGCGCACAGATACGCAGTATTTT
CASGFSQGRTDTQYF
>-|16|TRBV28|-|TRBJ1-5
TGTGCCAGCAGTTTACGGGACTACTATAGCAATCAGCCCCAGCATTTT
CASSLRDYYSNQPQHF
>TRBD1|15|TRBV5-5|-|TRBJ1-2
TGTGCCAGCAGCTTGCGGACAGGCAAGCTCTATGGCTACACCTTC
CASSLRTGKLYGYTF
>-|15|TRBV19|-|TRBJ1-5
TGTGCCAGTAGTATACCCCTCAGGGGACGCCAGCCCCAGCATTTT
CASSIPLRGRQPQHF
>TRBD1|16|TRBV6-5|-|TRBJ1-4
TGTGCCAGCAGTTACTCGACAGGGGGCTGGGATGAAAAACTGTTTTTT
CASSYSTGGWDEKLFF
>TRBD2|15|TRBV6-5|-|TRBJ2-1
TGTGCCAGCAGAAGAAGCGGGACCGCTTACAATGAGCAGTTCTTC
CASRRSGTAYNEQFF
>-|16|TRBV19|once|TRBJ1-1
TGTGCCAGTAGTATTATAGGAGCCTACGAGGACACTGAAGCTTTCTTT
CASSIIGAYEDTEAFF
>-|13|TRBV4-1|-|TRBJ2-1
TGCGCCAGCAGCCAAGGAGGGATTGATGAGCAGTTCTTC
CASSQGGIDEQFF
>-|15|TRBV3-1/TRBV3-2|-|TRBJ2-1
TGTGCCAGCAGCCAAGTGGGGGGAAGGGGCAATGAGCAGTTCTTC
CASSQVGGRGNEQFF
>-|14|TRBV14|few|TRBJ2-7
TGTGCCAGCAGCCTCCTGGGGGGTTCCTACGAGCAGTACTTC
CASSLLGGSYEQYF
>TRBD2|15|TRBV15|-|TRBJ2-1
TGTGCCACCAGCGCCGGGACTAGCGGGTTCAATGAGCAGTTCTTC
CATSAGTSGFNEQFF
>-|15|TRBV5-6|-|TRBJ1-6
TGTGCCAGCAGCTTACGGGGGTCTAGGAATTCACCCCTCCACTTT
CASSLRGSRNSPLHF
>-|11|TRBV6-5|-|TRBJ2-1
TGTGCCAGCAGTCCTAACAATGAGCAGTTCTTC
CASSPNNEQFF
>TRBD2|15|TRBV18|-|TRBJ2-7
TGTGCCAGCTCAGGTCTAGCGGGAGGTTCCTACGAGCAGTACTTC
CASSGLAGGSYEQYF
>TRBD1|18|TRBV15|once|TRBJ1-5
TGTGCCACCAGCAGAGATTCGTTGGGACAGGGGGGCAATCAGCCCCAGCATTTT
CATSRDSLGQGGNQPQHF
>TRBD1|15|TRBV7-3|few|TRBJ2-1
TGTGCCAGCAGCTTAGCCAGGGGGCCCTACAATGAGCAGTTCTTC
CASSLARGPYNEQFF
>TRBD1|14|TRBV6-5|many|TRBJ1-2
TGTGCCAGCAGTACAGTGACAGGGGGCTATGGCTACACCTTC
CASSTVTGGYGYTF
>TRBD1|15|TRBV29-1|-|TRBJ2-7
TGCAGCGTCCAATTCGGGACAGGTCTAACCTACGAGCAGTACTTC
CSVQFGTGLTYEQYF
>-|12|TRBV2|-|TRBJ2-7
TGTGCCAGCAGTGGTATTAGTTACGAGCAGTACTTC
CASSGISYEQYF
>TRBD2|17|TRBV3-1/TRBV3-2|-|TRBJ2-7
TGTGCCAGCAGCCAAGTTGGGCTAGCGGGAGAATCGTACGAGCAGTACTTC
CASSQVGLAGESYEQYF
>-|15|TRBV14|few|TRBJ2-6
TGTGCCAGCAGCCAAGGACACTCTGGGGCCAACGTCCTGACTTTC
CASSQGHSGANVLTF
>TRBD2|12|TRBV2|-|TRBJ2-7
TGTGCCAGTCTAGCGGCCGGGGACGAGCAGTACTTC
CASLAAGDEQYF
>-|14|TRBV27|-|TRBJ1-2
TGTGCCAGCAGTATGAGGCGGGCTAACTATGGCTACACCTTC
CASSMRRANYGYTF
>-|15|TRBV5-1|-|TRBJ2-4
TGCGCCAGCAGCTTGAGCGGACCAGCCAAAAACATTCAGTACTTC
CASSLSGPAKNIQYF
>TRBD2|15|TRBV11-2|-|TRBJ2-5
TGTGCCAGCAGGGATACTAGCGGCCCATCGGGGACCCAGTACTTC
CASRDTSGPSGTQYF
>-|14|TRBV28|-|TRBJ2-1
TGTGCCAGCCGATTGGCAGCGCTCTACAATGAGCAGTTCTTC
CASRLAALYNEQFF
>-|14|TRBV28|-|TRBJ1-2
TGTGCCAGCAGTTTCCCCCTTTCGAACTATGGCTACACCTTC
CASSFPLSNYGYTF
>TRBD2|20|TRBV28|-|TRBJ2-1
TGTGCCAGCAGTCCCCGGATTAGCGGGAGGCTTTGGGACTACTACAATGAGCAGTTCTTC
CASSPRISGRLWDYYNEQFF
>-|13|TRBV10-1|-|TRBJ2-4
TGCGCCAGCAGTGAGGATCCGGCTAGCACACCGTACTTC
CASSEDPASTPYF
>TRBD1|14|TRBV19|-|TRBJ2-2
TGTGCCAGTATAAGAGGGACAGAGTCCGGGGAGCTGTTTTTT
CASIRGTESGELFF
>-|14|TRBV7-3|-|TRBJ2-2
TGTGCCAGCAGCTTAAGAGAAGCGACCGGGGAGCTGTTTTTT
CASSLREATGELFF
>TRBD2|16|TRBV28|few|TRBJ2-2
TGTGCCAGCAGGCGGCAAATAGCGGGAGTACCCGGGGAGCTGTTTTTT
CASRRQIAGVPGELFF
>-|13|TRBV6-1|-|TRBJ2-7
TGTGCCAGCAGTGAAGCCCAGCGGTTCGAGCAGTACTTC
CASSEAQRFEQYF
>-|13|TRBV7-9|-|TRBJ1-1
TGTGCCAGCAGCTCATCAGGGGACCGTGAAGCTTTCTTT
CASSSSGDREAFF
>TRBD2|14|TRBV7-3|-|TRBJ2-7
TGTGCCAGCAGCCCCGACGGGACTACCTACGAGCAGTACTTC
CASSPDGTTYEQYF